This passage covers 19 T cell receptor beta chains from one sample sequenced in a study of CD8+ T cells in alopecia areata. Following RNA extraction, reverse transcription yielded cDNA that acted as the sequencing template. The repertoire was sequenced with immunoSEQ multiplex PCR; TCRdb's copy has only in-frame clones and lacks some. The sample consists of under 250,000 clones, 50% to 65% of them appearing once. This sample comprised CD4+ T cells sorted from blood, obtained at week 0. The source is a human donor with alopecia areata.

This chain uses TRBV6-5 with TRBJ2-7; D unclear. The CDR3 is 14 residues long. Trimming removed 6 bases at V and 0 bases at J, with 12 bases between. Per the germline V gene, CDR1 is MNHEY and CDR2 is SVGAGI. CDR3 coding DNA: TGTGCCAGCAGCCCGGGTAGTAGCTCCTACGAGCAGTACTTC. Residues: CASSPGSSSYEQYF.

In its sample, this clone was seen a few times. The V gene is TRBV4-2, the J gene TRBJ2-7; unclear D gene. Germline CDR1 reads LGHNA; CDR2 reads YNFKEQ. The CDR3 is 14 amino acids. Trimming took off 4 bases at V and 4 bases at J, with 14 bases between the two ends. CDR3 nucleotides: TGTGCCAGCAGCCCAATGACATCTCCTTACGAGCAGTACTTC. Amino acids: CASSPMTSPYEQYF.

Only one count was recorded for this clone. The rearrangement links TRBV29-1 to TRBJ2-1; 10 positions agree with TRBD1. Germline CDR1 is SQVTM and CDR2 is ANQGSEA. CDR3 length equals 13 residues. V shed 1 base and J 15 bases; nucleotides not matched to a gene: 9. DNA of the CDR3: TGCAGCGTTGAAGGCCTCCAGACAGGGGGCCGGTTCTTC. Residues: CSVEGLQTGGRFF.

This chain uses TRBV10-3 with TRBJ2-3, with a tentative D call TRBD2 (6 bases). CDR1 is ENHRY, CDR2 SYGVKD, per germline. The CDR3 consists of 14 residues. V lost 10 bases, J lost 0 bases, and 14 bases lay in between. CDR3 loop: CATGPGGSTDTQYF. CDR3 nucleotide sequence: TGTGCCACAGGGCCAGGAGGGAGCACAGATACGCAGTATTTT.

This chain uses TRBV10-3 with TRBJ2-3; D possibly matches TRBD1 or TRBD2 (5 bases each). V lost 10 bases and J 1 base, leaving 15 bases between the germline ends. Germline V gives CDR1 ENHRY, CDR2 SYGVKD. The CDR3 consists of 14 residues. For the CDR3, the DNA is TGTGCCAGATCCCGGGACGGGGGCACAGATACGCAGTATTTT. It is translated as CARSRDGGTDTQYF.

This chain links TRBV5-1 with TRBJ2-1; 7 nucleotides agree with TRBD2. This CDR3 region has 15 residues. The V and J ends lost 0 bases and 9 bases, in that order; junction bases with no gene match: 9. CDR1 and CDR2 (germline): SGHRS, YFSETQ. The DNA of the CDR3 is TGCGCCAGCAGCTTGGATGCGACTAGCTTACCTGAGCAGTTCTTC. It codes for CASSLDATSLPEQFF. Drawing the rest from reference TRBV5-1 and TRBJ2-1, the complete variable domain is KAGVTQTPRYLIKTRGQQVTLSCSPISGHRSVSWYQQTPGQGLQFLFEYFSETQRNKGNFPGRFSGRQFSNSRSEMNVSTLELGDSALYLCASSLDATSLPEQFFGPGTRLTVL.

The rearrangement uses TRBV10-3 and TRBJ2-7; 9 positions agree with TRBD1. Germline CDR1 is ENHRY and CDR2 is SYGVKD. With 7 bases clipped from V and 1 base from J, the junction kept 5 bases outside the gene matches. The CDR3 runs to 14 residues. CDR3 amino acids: CAIMPGQGSYEQYF. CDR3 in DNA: TGTGCCATCATGCCGGGACAGGGTTCCTACGAGCAGTACTTC.

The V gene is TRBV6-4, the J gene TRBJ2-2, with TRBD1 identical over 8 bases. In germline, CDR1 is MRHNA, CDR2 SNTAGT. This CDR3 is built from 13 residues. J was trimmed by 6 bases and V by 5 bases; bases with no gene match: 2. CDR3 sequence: CASSQQGAGELFF. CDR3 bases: TGTGCCAGCAGTCAACAGGGGGCCGGGGAGCTGTTTTTT.

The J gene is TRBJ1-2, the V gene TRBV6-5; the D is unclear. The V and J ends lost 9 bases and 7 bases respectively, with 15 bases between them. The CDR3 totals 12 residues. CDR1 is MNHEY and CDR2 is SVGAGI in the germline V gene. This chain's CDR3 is CASRWGGLGYTF. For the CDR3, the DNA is TGTGCCAGTAGGTGGGGTGGTCTTGGCTACACCTTC.

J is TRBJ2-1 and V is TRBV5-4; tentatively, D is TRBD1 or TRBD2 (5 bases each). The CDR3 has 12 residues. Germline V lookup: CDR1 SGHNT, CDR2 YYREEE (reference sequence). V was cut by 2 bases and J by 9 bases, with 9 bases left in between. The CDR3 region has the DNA TGTGCCAGCAGCTTACGGGACGGTGAGCAGTTCTTC. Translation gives CASSLRDGEQFF.

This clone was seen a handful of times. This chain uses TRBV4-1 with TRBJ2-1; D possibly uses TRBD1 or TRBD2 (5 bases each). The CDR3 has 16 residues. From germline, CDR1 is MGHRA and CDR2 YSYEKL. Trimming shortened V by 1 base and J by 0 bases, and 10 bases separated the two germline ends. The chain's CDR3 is CASSQVGRRSYNEQFF. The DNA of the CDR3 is TGCGCCAGCAGCCAAGTGGGACGCCGCTCCTACAATGAGCAGTTCTTC.

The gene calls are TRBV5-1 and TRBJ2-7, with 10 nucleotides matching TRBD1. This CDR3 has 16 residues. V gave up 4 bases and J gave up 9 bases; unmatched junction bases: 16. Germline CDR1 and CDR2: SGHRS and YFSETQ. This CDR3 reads CASSARSPGQGRGQYF. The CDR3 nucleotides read TGCGCCAGCAGCGCCCGATCACCGGGACAGGGGAGAGGGCAGTACTTC.

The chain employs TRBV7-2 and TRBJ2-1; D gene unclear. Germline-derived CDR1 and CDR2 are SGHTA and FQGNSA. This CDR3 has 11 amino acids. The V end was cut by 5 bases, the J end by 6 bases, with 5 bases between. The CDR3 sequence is CASSALNEQFF. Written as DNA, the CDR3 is TGTGCCAGCAGCGCACTCAATGAGCAGTTCTTC.

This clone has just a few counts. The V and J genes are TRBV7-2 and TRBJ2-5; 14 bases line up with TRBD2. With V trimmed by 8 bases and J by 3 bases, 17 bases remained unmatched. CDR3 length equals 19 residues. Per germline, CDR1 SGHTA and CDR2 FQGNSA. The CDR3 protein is CASARGGLAGGFAKETQYF. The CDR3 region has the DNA TGTGCCAGCGCCCGAGGTGGACTAGCGGGAGGCTTTGCGAAAGAGACCCAGTACTTC.

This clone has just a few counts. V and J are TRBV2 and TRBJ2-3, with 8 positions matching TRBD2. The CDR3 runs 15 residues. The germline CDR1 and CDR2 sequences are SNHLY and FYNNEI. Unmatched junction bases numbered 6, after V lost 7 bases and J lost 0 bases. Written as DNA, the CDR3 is TGTGCCAGCACACGGCGGGAGGCGAGCACAGATACGCAGTATTTT. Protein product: CASTRREASTDTQYF.

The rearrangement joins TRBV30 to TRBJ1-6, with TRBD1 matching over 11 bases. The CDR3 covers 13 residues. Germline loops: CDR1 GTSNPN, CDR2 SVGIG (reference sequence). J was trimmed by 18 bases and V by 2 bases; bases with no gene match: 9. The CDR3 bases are TGTGCCTGGAGTCAGTCCGTGGACAGGGGGCCCCACTTT. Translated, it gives CAWSQSVDRGPHF. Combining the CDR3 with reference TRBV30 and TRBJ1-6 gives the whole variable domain SQTIHQWPATLVQPVGSPLSLECTVEGTSNPNLYWYRQAAGRGLQLLFYSVGIGQISSEVPQNLSASRPQDRQFILSSKKLLLSDSGFYLCAWSQSVDRGPHFGNGTRLTVT.

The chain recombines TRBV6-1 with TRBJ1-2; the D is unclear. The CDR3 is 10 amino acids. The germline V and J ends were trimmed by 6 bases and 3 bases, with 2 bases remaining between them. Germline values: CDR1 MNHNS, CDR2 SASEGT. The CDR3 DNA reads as TGTGCCAGCAGCGACTATGGCTACACCTTC. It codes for CASSDYGYTF.

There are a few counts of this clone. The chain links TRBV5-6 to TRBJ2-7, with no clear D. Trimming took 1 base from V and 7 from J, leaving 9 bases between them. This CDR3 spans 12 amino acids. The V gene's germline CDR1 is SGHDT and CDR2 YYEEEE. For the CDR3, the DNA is TGTGCCAGCAGCTTGAGGAACGGAGAGCAGTACTTC. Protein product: CASSLRNGEQYF.

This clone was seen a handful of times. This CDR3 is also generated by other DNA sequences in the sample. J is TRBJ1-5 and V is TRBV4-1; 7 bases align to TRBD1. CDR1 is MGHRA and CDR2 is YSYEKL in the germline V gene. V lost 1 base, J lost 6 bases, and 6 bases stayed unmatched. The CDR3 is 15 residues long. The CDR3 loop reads CASSQGGGGGQPQHF. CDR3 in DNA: TGCGCCAGCAGCCAAGGTGGAGGGGGCGGTCAGCCCCAGCATTTT.